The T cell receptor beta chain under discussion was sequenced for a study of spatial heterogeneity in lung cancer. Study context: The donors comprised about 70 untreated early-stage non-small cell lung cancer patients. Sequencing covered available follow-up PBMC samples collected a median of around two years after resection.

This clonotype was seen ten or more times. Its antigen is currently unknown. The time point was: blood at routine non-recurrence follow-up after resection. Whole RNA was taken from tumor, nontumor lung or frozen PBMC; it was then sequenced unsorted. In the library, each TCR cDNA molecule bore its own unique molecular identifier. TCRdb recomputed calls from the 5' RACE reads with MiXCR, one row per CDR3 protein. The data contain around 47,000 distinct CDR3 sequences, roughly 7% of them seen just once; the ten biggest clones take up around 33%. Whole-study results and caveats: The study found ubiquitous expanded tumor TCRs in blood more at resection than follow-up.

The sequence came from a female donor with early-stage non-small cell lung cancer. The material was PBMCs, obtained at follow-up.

This CDR3 reads CASSLENIQYF. The CDR3 DNA sequence: TGTGCCAGCAGCTTAGAGAACATTCAGTACTTC. The gene calls are TRBV11-2 and TRBJ2-4; no reliable D call. Germline lookup yields CDR1 SGHAT and CDR2 FQNNGV. V was trimmed by 0 bases and J by 7 bases, leaving 1 base between them. This CDR3 contains 11 residues.